Presented here are 7 T cell receptor beta chains from one specimen sequenced in a study of cytomegalovirus exposure and HLA in healthy donors. TCRdb's copy holds only in-frame clones and misses some; the assay was immunoSEQ multiplex PCR. The table shows 100,000 to 150,000 clones, with around 94% occurring only once. Sequenced: PBMCs. The receptors come from a woman aged 18-30 years in good health and CMV-seronegative.

As for this clone: Possible read error: a much larger clone is one base away. The rearrangement links TRBV6-4 to TRBJ2-3; 8 bases match TRBD2. In germline, CDR1 is MRHNA, CDR2 SNTAGT. The CDR3 extends over 15 amino acids. Unmatched junction bases numbered 0, after V lost 0 bases and J lost 1 base. CDR3 loop: CASSDSSGGTDTQYF. For the CDR3, the DNA is TGTGCCAGCAGTGACTCTAGCGGGGGCACAGATACGCAGTATTTT.

The chain combines TRBV7-3 with TRBJ1-3; D is uncertain. Germline V gives CDR1 SGHTA, CDR2 FQGTGA. V was trimmed by 2 bases and J by 8 bases, leaving 10 bases between them. This CDR3 has 13 amino acids. The CDR3 region is CASSLFEGDTIYF. As DNA, the CDR3 is TGTGCCAGCAGCTTATTTGAGGGAGACACCATATATTTT.

This chain joins TRBV5-1 and TRBJ2-2, with 9 positions matching TRBD2. The CDR3 covers 15 residues. V dropped 5 bases and J dropped 5; count of bases not matched to a gene: 7. Germline V gene lookup returns CDR1 SGHRS and CDR2 YFSETQ. The CDR3 DNA follows: TGCGCCAGCAGTGATGGTAGCGGGGGAACCGGGGAGCTGTTTTTT. Amino acids: CASSDGSGGTGELFF.

The chain employs TRBV2 and TRBJ1-5; 8 bases line up with TRBD1. Germline V gene lookup returns CDR1 SNHLY and CDR2 FYNNEI. The CDR3 runs to 16 residues. The V segment lost 5 bases and the J segment 1 base; nucleotides outside the gene matches: 7. The DNA of the CDR3 is TGTGCCAGCAGTTCTCAGGGGGCGGCGAGCAATCAGCCCCAGCATTTT. The encoded protein is CASSSQGAASNQPQHF.

This clone has only a few counts. The chain has TRBV5-4 and TRBJ1-2, with 12 nucleotides matching TRBD1. V was clipped by 3 bases and J by 4 bases; unmatched bases: 16. This CDR3 spans 19 amino acids. Germline loops: CDR1 SGHNT, CDR2 YYREEE (reference sequence). The CDR3 protein is CASSSRFSGQGAAPYGYTF. CDR3 nucleotides: TGTGCCAGCAGCTCCCGCTTCTCGGGACAGGGGGCCGCACCCTATGGCTACACCTTC.

The rearrangement joins TRBV5-6 to TRBJ2-5, with 9 nucleotides matching TRBD2. Losses at the gene ends were 4 bases for V and 5 bases for J; bases not matched to a gene: 9. Germline CDR1 is SGHDT and CDR2 is YYEEEE. The CDR3 has 15 residues. In nucleotides, the CDR3 is TGTGCCAGCAGCCCCGTAGCGGGAGATGGGGAGACCCAGTACTTC. Translation: CASSPVAGDGETQYF.

The rearrangement joins TRBV11-1 to TRBJ2-2, with a possible D match to TRBD1 (6 bases). There are 17 residues in the CDR3. Trimming pared 5 bases from V and 0 bases from J, leaving 16 bases between. Germline CDR1 and CDR2: SGHAT and FQDESV (reference sequence). The chain's CDR3 is CASSPVDRPSNTGELFF. In DNA, the CDR3 is TGTGCCAGCAGCCCAGTCGACAGGCCATCGAACACCGGGGAGCTGTTTTTT.